This T cell receptor beta chain was recovered during a study of T cells in Graves' hyperthyroidism and ophthalmopathy. Study results and limitations: Researchers found most expanded thyroid clonotypes above 0.001 in blood as well.

Researchers amplified the TCR beta CDR3 regions from RNA transcripts. HTBI primers were used for first-round RT-PCR of the TCR CDR3. Each CDR3 protein is one row after TCRdb ran MiXCR on the multiplex PCR reads. The sample comprises hundreds of thousands of distinct CDR3 sequences, 13% to 15% of which are singletons, and roughly 10% rests with the top ten. Concerning this clonotype: The antigen remains undetermined.

CDR1 and CDR2 (germline): DFQATT, SNEGSKA (reference sequence). The V segment lost 7 bases and the J segment 7 bases; nucleotides outside the gene matches: 16. This CDR3 region has 16 residues. The chain combines TRBV20-1 with TRBJ2-1; 10 nucleotides match TRBD1. Material: blood. The sequence came from a young woman with Graves' hyperthyroidism. The CDR3 sequence is CSVERFTGTGENEQFF. The DNA of the CDR3 is TGCAGTGTTGAACGATTTACCGGGACAGGGGAAAATGAGCAGTTCTTC.